A single sample gave rise to the 20 T cell receptor beta chains below, sequenced in a study of human T cells and chemical hapten exposure. TCRdb reanalysed the RACE reads using MiXCR and keeps one entry per CDR3 protein. The table includes a few hundred thousand distinct CDR3 sequences, around 6% detected once. Time point noted: patch test 2, 6 weeks after DPC sensitization. Regarding treatment: therapeutic diphenylcyclopropenone sensitization with weekly scalp DPC. Sample: whole blood, taken in connection with sensitization to the hapten diphenylcyclopropenone (DPC). These receptors were taken from a woman between 18 and 30 years old with alopecia areata. Some clones in this sample may be carry-over from other donors' samples.

V and J are TRBV6-1 and TRBJ1-3; 7 bases are a match to TRBD1. Germline trimming cut 5 bases from V and 2 bases from J; bases unmatched to any gene: 12. Germline V gene lookup returns CDR1 MNHNS and CDR2 SASEGT. The CDR3 contains 17 residues. The CDR3 protein is CASSLTPTGEAGNTIYF. In DNA form, the CDR3 reads TGTGCCAGCAGTCTCACGCCAACAGGGGAAGCTGGAAACACCATATATTTT.

This clonotype was recorded many times. The chain links TRBV7-2 to TRBJ2-3; 8 bases line up with TRBD1. The CDR3 has 17 residues. Trimming removed 0 bases from V and 2 bases from J; junction bases left unmatched: 7. CDR1 SGHTA and CDR2 FQGNSA come from the germline V gene. The DNA of the CDR3 is TGTGCCAGCAGCTTAGCGCAGGGGGCTTTCCTCACAGATACGCAGTATTTT. As protein: CASSLAQGAFLTDTQYF.

This clonotype came up many times. V gene TRBV10-3 combines with J gene TRBJ1-1; D might be TRBD1 (5 bases). From germline, CDR1 is ENHRY and CDR2 SYGVKD. V gave up 6 bases and J gave up 1 base, with 6 bases separating them. The CDR3 length is 12 residues. CDR3 loop: CAIRDTNTEAFF. The DNA of the CDR3 is TGTGCCATCAGGGACACGAACACTGAAGCTTTCTTT.

This clonotype was counted at least ten times. V and J are TRBV5-6 and TRBJ1-4; D is unresolved. The CDR3 is 15 amino acids. Germline V gives CDR1 SGHDT, CDR2 YYEEEE. V was clipped by 2 bases and J by 6 bases, with 14 bases between them. This CDR3 is CASSLRTRAYEKLFF. The CDR3 DNA follows: TGTGCCAGCAGCTTAAGGACTCGGGCTTATGAAAAACTGTTTTTT. The whole variable domain, remainder taken from reference TRBV5-6 and TRBJ1-4, is DAGVTQSPTHLIKTRGQQVTLRCSPKSGHDTVSWYQQALGQGPQFIFQYYEEEERQRGNFPDRFSGHQFPNYSSELNVNALLLGDSALYLCASSLRTRAYEKLFFGSGTQLSVL.

This clonotype was observed many times. The J gene is TRBJ2-1, the V gene TRBV9; no firm D call. Trimming took 2 bases from V and 9 from J, leaving 6 bases between them. The germline CDR1 and CDR2 sequences are SGDLS and YYNGEE. The CDR3 totals 11 residues. The DNA of the CDR3 is TGTGCCAGCAGCGTTTCGAGTGAGCAGTTCTTC. This translates into CASSVSSEQFF.

In its sample, this clonotype was seen many times. J is TRBJ2-3 and V is TRBV5-4, with 7 bases lining up with TRBD1. CDR3 length: 14 residues. Germline lookup yields CDR1 SGHNT and CDR2 YYREEE (reference sequence). With 0 bases clipped from V and 4 bases from J, the junction kept 2 bases outside the gene matches. The DNA of the CDR3 is TGTGCCAGCAGCTTGGAACAGGGGTCAGATACGCAGTATTTT. Its protein is CASSLEQGSDTQYF.

The chain combines TRBV4-3 with TRBJ1-1; D may be TRBD1 (5 bases). The CDR3 loop spans 15 amino acids. The ends were cut back, 0 bases at V and 10 bases at J, with 18 bases in the middle. Germline V gene sequence: CDR1 LGHNA, CDR2 YSLEER. The CDR3, as DNA: TGCGCCAGCAGCCAAGATCCCGCAGGGCTTATCGGAGCTTTCTTT. It is translated as CASSQDPAGLIGAFF.

This clonotype has ten or more counts. The chain carries TRBV4-3 and TRBJ1-2, with 8 bases lining up with TRBD1. J gave up 5 bases and V 4 bases, and 15 bases lay outside the gene matches. This CDR3 contains 17 residues. Per germline, CDR1 LGHNA and CDR2 YSLEER. The CDR3 bases are TGCGCCAGCAGCCCCTCACAGGGGGGACAGGAATTTTATGGCTACACCTTC. It translates to CASSPSQGGQEFYGYTF.

This clonotype was found a few times. The rearrangement joins TRBV7-2 to TRBJ2-1; the D call may be TRBD1 or TRBD2 (5 bases each). Deletions cut 5 bases from V and 4 bases from J, with 15 bases between. Germline V gives CDR1 SGHTA, CDR2 FQGNSA. CDR3 size: 15 residues. DNA for the CDR3: TGTGCCAGCAGCCCGGGACCACAGCTATACAATGAGCAGTTCTTC. The encoded protein is CASSPGPQLYNEQFF.

V is TRBV19 and J is TRBJ2-7; no clear D. Germline CDR1 LNHDA, CDR2 SQIVND (reference sequence). V dropped 3 bases and J dropped 3 bases, with 9 bases sitting between them. The CDR3 totals 13 residues. CDR3 nucleotides: TGTGCCAGTAGTATGACCACCATCTACGAGCAGTACTTC. Its protein is CASSMTTIYEQYF.

The V gene is TRBV7-8, the J gene TRBJ2-1; TRBD1 might be the D (5 bases). V was pared by 2 bases and J by 3 bases, with 11 bases between. This CDR3 is 15 amino acids long. Germline loops: CDR1 SGHVS, CDR2 FQNEAQ. CDR3 loop: CASSLQPGFYNEQFF. In DNA, the CDR3 is TGTGCCAGCAGCTTACAACCAGGGTTCTACAATGAGCAGTTCTTC. Drawing the rest from reference TRBV7-8 and TRBJ2-1, the complete variable domain is GAGVSQSPRYKVAKRGQDVALRCDPISGHVSLFWYQQALGQGPEFLTYFQNEAQLDKSGLPSDRFFAERPEGSVSTLKIQRTQQEDSAVYLCASSLQPGFYNEQFFGPGTRLTVL.

This clonotype was detected many times. The chain links TRBV4-2 to TRBJ1-6; 10 nucleotides agree with TRBD1. The germline CDR1 and CDR2 sequences are LGHNA and YNFKEQ. The J segment lost 8 bases and the V segment lost 1 base, leaving 5 bases of the junction unmatched. The CDR3 totals 16 residues. CDR3 DNA: TGTGCCAGCAGCCAAGTCCTAGGACAGGGGGATTCACCCCTCCACTTT. Protein: CASSQVLGQGDSPLHF.

DNA of the CDR3: TGTGCCAGCTCACCAGGAAACGGCGCAACTGCTGAAAAACTGTTTTTT. Protein product: CASSPGNGATAEKLFF. The gene calls are TRBV18 and TRBJ1-4; D gene ambiguous. V was cut by 2 bases and J by 7 bases, with 17 bases left in between. The CDR3 has 16 residues. CDR1 is KGHSH and CDR2 is LQKENI in the germline V gene.

This clonotype was found many times. The chain uses TRBV6-4 and TRBJ1-1; D ambiguous. Germline V lookup: CDR1 MRHNA, CDR2 SNTAGT. CDR3 length equals 13 residues. V lost 6 bases to trimming and J lost 1 base, with 9 bases between them. The CDR3 loop reads CASSPGTNTEAFF. The CDR3 DNA sequence: TGTGCCAGCAGCCCAGGAACGAACACTGAAGCTTTCTTT.

J is TRBJ1-2 and V is TRBV6-1; 8 positions match TRBD1. Losses at the gene ends were 8 bases for V and 8 bases for J; bases not matched to a gene: 10. Germline CDR1 is MNHNS and CDR2 is SASEGT. The CDR3 totals 13 residues. The CDR3 nucleotides read TGTGCCAGCTCCACGGGACAGGTTGGAGGCTACACCTTC. This codes for CASSTGQVGGYTF.

This clonotype was seen only a few times. The chain carries TRBV4-2 and TRBJ2-7; unclear D gene. CDR3 length equals 16 residues. Germline CDR1 LGHNA, CDR2 YNFKEQ. The germline V and J ends were trimmed by 4 bases and 2 bases, with 18 bases remaining between them. CDR3 nucleotide sequence: TGTGCCAGCAGCCCCGACGAGAGTATAGCAGCCTACGAGCAGTACTTC. Residues: CASSPDESIAAYEQYF.

This clonotype appeared many times. The chain joins TRBV28 to TRBJ2-7, with 7 positions matching TRBD2. The ends lost 8 bases at V and 5 bases at J; junction bases unmatched: 15. The CDR3 has 15 residues. Germline loops: CDR1 MDHEN, CDR2 SYDVKM. Written as DNA, the CDR3 is TGTGCCAGCGCGACCCCTCGCGGGGGAAGGAACGAGCAGTACTTC. Translation gives CASATPRGGRNEQYF.

J is TRBJ1-1 and V is TRBV7-9; no clear D. V gave up 8 bases and J gave up 1 base, with 8 bases separating them. Per the germline V gene, CDR1 is SEHNR and CDR2 is FQNEAQ (reference sequence). The CDR3 runs 12 residues. CDR3 in amino acids: CASLTENTEAFF. The CDR3 nucleotides are TGTGCCAGCCTAACAGAGAACACTGAAGCTTTCTTT.

The CDR3 DNA sequence: TGTGCCAGCAGCCCAGGGGTTCAGGGACTGAACACTGAAGCTTTCTTT. It specifies CASSPGVQGLNTEAFF. This chain uses TRBV7-9 with TRBJ1-1; possible D gene TRBD1, 6 bases. The CDR3 totals 16 residues. CDR1 and CDR2 from the germline V gene are SEHNR and FQNEAQ (reference sequence). With 5 bases removed from V and 0 bases from J, the gap between germline ends came to 16 bases.

This clonotype showed up just a few times. The chain couples TRBV15 to TRBJ2-6; D possibly corresponds to TRBD2 (5 bases). The V end was cut by 5 bases, the J end by 2 bases, with 10 bases between. Germline loops: CDR1 LNHNV, CDR2 YYDKDF (reference sequence). There are 15 residues in the CDR3. The CDR3 nucleotides are TGTGCCACCAGCGGAGCGACTACTGGGGCCAACGTCCTGACTTTC. Translated, it gives CATSGATTGANVLTF.